One and the same sample provided the 5 T cell receptor beta chains below, sequenced in a study of T-cell reconstitution after alpha-beta-depleted transplantation in children. The authors prepared the TCRbeta library with unique molecular identifiers. TCRdb re-called the PCR reads through MiXCR, storing one row per CDR3 protein. The table has 700,000 to 850,000 distinct CDR3 sequences, 16% seen once. Sequenced here: PBMCs, mostly from graft donor cells, sampled 360 days after TCRalphabeta/CD19-depleted stem cell transplant. Receptor source: a male patient younger than 18 who had a stem cell transplant for acute lymphoblastic leukemia, so the T cells may come from the graft donor.

V is TRBV28 and J is TRBJ1-6; 9 bases fit TRBD1. This CDR3 region has 15 residues. The germline V gene encodes CDR1 MDHEN and CDR2 SYDVKM. After removal of 10 bases from V and 1 base from J, the junction contained 5 bases not matched to a gene. This chain's CDR3 is CATIDRGSYNSPLHF. CDR3 DNA sequence: TGTGCCACTATCGACAGGGGGTCCTATAATTCACCCCTCCACTTT. The full variable domain, completed using reference TRBV28 and TRBJ1-6, is DVKVTQSSRYLVKRTGEKVFLECVQDMDHENMFWYRQDPGLGLRLIYFSYDVKMKEKGDIPEGYSVSREKKERFSLILESASTNQTSMYLCATIDRGSYNSPLHFGNGTRLTVT.

Here the CDR3 reads CASSQEINTIYEQYF. The CDR3 coding sequence is TGCGCCAGCAGCCAAGAGATTAACACAATATACGAGCAGTACTTC. This chain connects TRBV4-1 to TRBJ2-7, with unresolved D. The CDR3 length is 15 residues. CDR1 is MGHRA and CDR2 is YSYEKL in the germline V gene. V was trimmed by 0 bases and J by 4 bases, leaving 13 bases between them.

The V gene is TRBV29-1, the J gene TRBJ1-2, with a weak D call TRBD1 (5 bases). CDR1 is SQVTM, CDR2 ANQGSEA, per germline. The CDR3 is 13 amino acids. Trimming stripped 4 bases from V and 3 bases from J, with 12 bases between. The CDR3 protein is CSVGKGRDYGYTF. CDR3 nucleotides: TGCAGCGTTGGTAAGGGGCGCGACTATGGCTACACCTTC.

CDR3 amino acids: CASSWGTLHSDTQYF. CDR3 sequence (DNA): TGTGCCAGCAGTTGGGGCACGCTTCATAGTGATACGCAGTATTTT. This rearrangement joins TRBV6-6 to TRBJ2-3; weak D call: TRBD1 (5 bases). The CDR3 loop spans 15 amino acids. Trimming removed 4 bases from V and 6 bases from J, with 17 bases in between. CDR1 and CDR2 from the germline V gene are MNHNY and SVGAGI (reference sequence).

This clonotype was seen a handful of times. The chain couples TRBV9 to TRBJ1-1, with D tentatively TRBD1 (6 bases). Trimming took 3 bases from V and 11 from J, leaving 20 bases between them. Per the germline V gene, CDR1 is SGDLS and CDR2 is YYNGEE. The CDR3 runs to 14 residues. CDR3: CASSGPLSQGRAFF. CDR3 coding DNA: TGTGCCAGCAGCGGCCCTCTAAGTCAGGGGAGGGCTTTCTTT.